These T cell receptor beta chains were read from a single sample in a study of shared clonotypes between healthy human individuals. Clones were read by immunoSEQ multiplex PCR, and TCRdb kept only the in-frame ones, dropping some. The sample yields about 820,000 clones, almost 95% seen once. The sequenced sample consisted of naive CD8+ T cells sorted from blood. The receptors were gathered from a man aged 25 to 40 in good health. Each CDR3 is given with its conserved first and last residue. A D gene is named only where the DNA matches it firmly. For some rows the clone size is stated as once, few or many, or as a class when expanded; others skip it.

d_call,clone_size,v_call,j_call,cdr3_nt,cdr3_aa
TRBD2,.,TRBV28,TRBJ2-1,TGTGCCAGCCTAACTAGCGGGAGTTTCAATGAGCAGTTCTTC,CASLTSGSFNEQFF
.,.,TRBV7-9,TRBJ1-1,TGTGCCAGCAGACGAAAGGGCCCTGAAGCTTTCTTT,CASRRKGPEAFF
.,.,TRBV4-3,TRBJ2-2,TGCGCCAGCAGCCAAGACCCCCCGCCAACCGGGGAGCTGTTTTTT,CASSQDPPPTGELFF
.,.,TRBV9,TRBJ2-6,TGTGCCAGCAGCGTAGAACGGACAGACCTAACCCCTATCTCTGGGGCCAACGTCCTGACTTTC,CASSVERTDLTPISGANVLTF
TRBD1,once,TRBV4-1,TRBJ1-2,TGCGCCAGCAGCCAGGAACAGGGGAGGGGCTATGGCTACACCTTC,CASSQEQGRGYGYTF
.,.,TRBV18,TRBJ2-7,TGTGCCAGCTCACCACCTGATCGCGCATACGAGCAGTACTTC,CASSPPDRAYEQYF
TRBD2,.,TRBV29-1,TRBJ2-1,TGCAGCGCGGGGGGGGACGGCTCCTACAATGAGCAGTTCTTC,CSAGGDGSYNEQFF
.,.,TRBV18,TRBJ2-7,TGTGCCAGCTCACCAGGGGACGGATACGAGCAGTACTTC,CASSPGDGYEQYF
.,.,TRBV5-1,TRBJ2-3,TGCGCCAGCAGCTTGCCCACAGATACGCAGTATTTT,CASSLPTDTQYF
.,.,TRBV6-5,TRBJ2-1,TGTGCCAGCAGCCTGAGCGGGCTCAATGAGCAGTTCTTC,CASSLSGLNEQFF
.,.,TRBV7-8,TRBJ2-1,TGTGCCAGCAGCTTAGAAGCGATCTCCTACAATGAGCAGTTCTTC,CASSLEAISYNEQFF
.,.,TRBV2,TRBJ2-4,TGTGCCAGCATGGGGAACAAAAACATTCAGTACTTC,CASMGNKNIQYF
TRBD2,.,TRBV5-8,TRBJ2-5,TGTGCCAGCAGCTTGGGACTAGCGGGAGAAGAGACCCAGTACTTC,CASSLGLAGEETQYF
.,.,TRBV6-1,TRBJ1-4,TGTGCCAGCACAGATTGGGGGGCGGATGAAAAACTGTTTTTT,CASTDWGADEKLFF
.,.,TRBV7-9,TRBJ2-5,TGTGCCAGCAGCTACCCCCTAACGGGAGAGACCCAGTACTTC,CASSYPLTGETQYF
TRBD2,.,TRBV6-1,TRBJ2-7,TGTGCCAGCAACGGACTAGCGGGGGGCTACGAGCAGTACTTC,CASNGLAGGYEQYF
TRBD2,.,TRBV4-1,TRBJ2-2,TGCGCCAGCAGCCAAGGAACTAGCGCCGCCGGGGAGCTGTTTTTT,CASSQGTSAAGELFF
.,.,TRBV6-5,TRBJ2-7,TGTGCCAGCAGTTACTCTCATGGTTACGAGCAGTACTTC,CASSYSHGYEQYF
.,.,TRBV28,TRBJ2-1,TGTGCCAGCAGTTTCTCGGGGAGCTCCTACAATGAGCAGTTCTTC,CASSFSGSSYNEQFF
TRBD2,.,TRBV7-6,TRBJ2-5,TGTGCCAGCAGCTTTCCGGGACTACAAGAGACCCAGTACTTC,CASSFPGLQETQYF
TRBD2,.,TRBV29-1,TRBJ2-5,TGCAGCCTCAAACTAGCGACCCAAGAGACCCAGTACTTC,CSLKLATQETQYF
TRBD2,.,TRBV5-1,TRBJ2-1,TGCGCCAGCAGCTTGAGACTAGCGGGAGGGTTGGATGAGCAGTTCTTC,CASSLRLAGGLDEQFF
.,.,TRBV2,TRBJ1-2,TGTGCCAGCTTTTTCAGGGGCGGCTACACCTTC,CASFFRGGYTF
TRBD2,.,TRBV27,TRBJ2-1,TGTGCCAGCAGTTTAGATGGGACTAGCTTCAATGAGCAGTTCTTC,CASSLDGTSFNEQFF
.,.,TRBV9,TRBJ2-5,TGTGCCAGCAGCGGCTCAGGGGTGATGGAGACCCAGTACTTC,CASSGSGVMETQYF